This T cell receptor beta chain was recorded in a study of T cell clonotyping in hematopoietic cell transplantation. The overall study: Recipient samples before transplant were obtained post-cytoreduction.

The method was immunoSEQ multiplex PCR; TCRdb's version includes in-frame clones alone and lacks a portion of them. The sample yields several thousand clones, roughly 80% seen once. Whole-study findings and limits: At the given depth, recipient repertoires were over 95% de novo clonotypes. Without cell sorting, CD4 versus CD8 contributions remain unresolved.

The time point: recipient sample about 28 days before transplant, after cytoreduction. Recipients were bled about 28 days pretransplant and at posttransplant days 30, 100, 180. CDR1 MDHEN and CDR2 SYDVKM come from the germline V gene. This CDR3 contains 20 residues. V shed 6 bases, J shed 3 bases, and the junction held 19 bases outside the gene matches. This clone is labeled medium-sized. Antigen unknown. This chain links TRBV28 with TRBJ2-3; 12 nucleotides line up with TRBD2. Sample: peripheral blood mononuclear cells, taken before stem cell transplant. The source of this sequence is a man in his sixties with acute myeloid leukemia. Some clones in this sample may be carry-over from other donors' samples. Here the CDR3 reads CASRSAHLAGGPYRTDTQYF. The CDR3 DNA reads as TGTGCCAGCAGGTCAGCCCACCTAGCGGGAGGGCCATATCGTACAGATACGCAGTATTTT.